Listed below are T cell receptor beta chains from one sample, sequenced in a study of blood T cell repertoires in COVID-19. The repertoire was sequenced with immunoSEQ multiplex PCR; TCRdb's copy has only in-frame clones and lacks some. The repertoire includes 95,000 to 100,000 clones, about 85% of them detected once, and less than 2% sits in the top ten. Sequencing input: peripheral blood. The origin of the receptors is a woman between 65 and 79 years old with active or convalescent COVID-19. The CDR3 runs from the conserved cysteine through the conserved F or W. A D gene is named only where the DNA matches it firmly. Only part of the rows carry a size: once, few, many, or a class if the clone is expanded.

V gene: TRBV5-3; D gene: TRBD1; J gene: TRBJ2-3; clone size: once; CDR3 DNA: TGTGCCAGAAGCTTAGGCTACGGACAGGGAAAAATCACAGATACGCAGTATTTT; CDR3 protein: CARSLGYGQGKITDTQYF
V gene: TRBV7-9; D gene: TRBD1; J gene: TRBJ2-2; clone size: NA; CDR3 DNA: TGTGCCAGCAGCTTAATGGCGGGACAGGGGGATACCGGGGAGCTGTTTTTT; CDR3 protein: CASSLMAGQGDTGELFF
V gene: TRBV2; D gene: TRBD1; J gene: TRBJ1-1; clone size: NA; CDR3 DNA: TGTGCCAGCAGTGATAGGGGGGACAGAGTCATGAACACTGAAGCTTTCTTT; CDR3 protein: CASSDRGDRVMNTEAFF
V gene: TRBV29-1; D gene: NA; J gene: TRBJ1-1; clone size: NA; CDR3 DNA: TGCAGCGCCCCGGGAAAGAACACTGAAGCTTTCTTT; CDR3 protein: CSAPGKNTEAFF
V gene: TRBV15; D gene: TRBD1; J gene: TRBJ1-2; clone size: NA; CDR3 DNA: TGTGCCACCAGCAGGCGACAGGGGGGGATCTATGGCTACACCTTC; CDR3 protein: CATSRRQGGIYGYTF
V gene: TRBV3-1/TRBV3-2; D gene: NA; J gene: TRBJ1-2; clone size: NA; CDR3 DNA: TGTGCCAGCAGCCAAGACGCAGATCTCTATGGCTACACCTTC; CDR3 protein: CASSQDADLYGYTF
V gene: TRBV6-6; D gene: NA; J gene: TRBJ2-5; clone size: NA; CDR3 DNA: TGTGCCAGCAGTTGGAGCCAAGAGACCCAGTACTTC; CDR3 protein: CASSWSQETQYF
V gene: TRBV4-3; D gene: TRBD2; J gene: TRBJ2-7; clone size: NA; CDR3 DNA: TGCGCCAGCAGCCAAGATGGTAGCGGGGGGAAGGAGCAGTACTTC; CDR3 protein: CASSQDGSGGKEQYF
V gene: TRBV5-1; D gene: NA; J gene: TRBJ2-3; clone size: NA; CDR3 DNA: TGCGCCAGCAGCTTGGTATTAGGCGGAGATACGCAGTATTTT; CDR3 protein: CASSLVLGGDTQYF
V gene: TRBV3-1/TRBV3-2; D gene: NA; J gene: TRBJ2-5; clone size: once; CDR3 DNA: TGTGCCAGCAGCCAAGATGCGGCGCAAGAGACCCAGTACTTC; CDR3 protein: CASSQDAAQETQYF
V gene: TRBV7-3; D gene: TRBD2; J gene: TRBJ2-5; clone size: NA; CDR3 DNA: TGTGCCAGCAGCTCCAGCGGGGGGGCCCAAGAGACCCAGTACTTC; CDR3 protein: CASSSSGGAQETQYF
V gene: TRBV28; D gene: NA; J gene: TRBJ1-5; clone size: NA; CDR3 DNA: TGTGCCAGCACGCCGGGTTATAGCAATCAGCCCCAGCATTTT; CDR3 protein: CASTPGYSNQPQHF
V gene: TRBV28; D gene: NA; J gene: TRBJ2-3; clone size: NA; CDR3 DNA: TGTGCCAGCAGTTTACGGGGGGCCGAGACAGATACGCAGTATTTT; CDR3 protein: CASSLRGAETDTQYF
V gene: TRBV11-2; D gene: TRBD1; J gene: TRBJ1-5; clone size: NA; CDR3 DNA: TGTGCCAGCAGCAAGGACAGGGTCAATCAGCCCCAGCATTTT; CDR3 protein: CASSKDRVNQPQHF
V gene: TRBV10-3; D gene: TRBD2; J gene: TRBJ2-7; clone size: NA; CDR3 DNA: TGTGCCATCAGTGGCCTAGCGGGGGGGCCCTCGGACGAGCAGTACTTC; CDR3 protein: CAISGLAGGPSDEQYF
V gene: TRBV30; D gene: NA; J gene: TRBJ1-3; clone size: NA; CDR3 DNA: TGTGCCTGGAGCAGACAGGTGCTAGGAAACACCATATATTTT; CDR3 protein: CAWSRQVLGNTIYF
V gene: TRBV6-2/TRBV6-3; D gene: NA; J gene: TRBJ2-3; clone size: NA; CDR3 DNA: TGTGCCAGCAGTTACGCGGCAGATACGCAGTATTTT; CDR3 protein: CASSYAADTQYF
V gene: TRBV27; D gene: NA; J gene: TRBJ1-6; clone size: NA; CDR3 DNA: TGTGCCAGCAGTCCCTCGGAGGGGCTGGGTTCACCCCTCCACTTT; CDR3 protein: CASSPSEGLGSPLHF
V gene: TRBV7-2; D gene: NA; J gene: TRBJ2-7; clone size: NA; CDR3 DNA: TGTGCCAGCAGCTTAGGCCGGTACGAGCAGTACTTC; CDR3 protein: CASSLGRYEQYF
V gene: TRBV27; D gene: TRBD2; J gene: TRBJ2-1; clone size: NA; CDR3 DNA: TGTGCCAGCAGTTTTTTTAGGACTAGCGGATCCTACAATGAGCAGTTCTTC; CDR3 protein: CASSFFRTSGSYNEQFF
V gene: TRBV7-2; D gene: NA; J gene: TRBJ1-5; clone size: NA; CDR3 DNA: TGTGCCAGCAGCTTAGTTAATAGCAATCAGCCCCAGCATTTT; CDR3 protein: CASSLVNSNQPQHF
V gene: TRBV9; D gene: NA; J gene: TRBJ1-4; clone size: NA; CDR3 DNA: TGTGCCAGCAGCGTAGGGGCTGCAACTAATGAAAAACTGTTTTTT; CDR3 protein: CASSVGAATNEKLFF
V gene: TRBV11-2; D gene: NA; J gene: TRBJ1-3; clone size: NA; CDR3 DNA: TGTGCCAGCAGCTCGATTTTCCGAGGGCGCACAGGAAACACCATATATTTT; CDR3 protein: CASSSIFRGRTGNTIYF
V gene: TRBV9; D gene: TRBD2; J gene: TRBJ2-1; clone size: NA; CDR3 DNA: TGTGCCAGCAGCACATTGGGACTAGCGGGTAGAGAGCAGTTCTTC; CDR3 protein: CASSTLGLAGREQFF
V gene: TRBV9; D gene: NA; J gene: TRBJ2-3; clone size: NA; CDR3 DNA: TGTGCCAGCAGCAGGCGGGGAATCACCACAGATACGCAGTATTTT; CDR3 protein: CASSRRGITTDTQYF
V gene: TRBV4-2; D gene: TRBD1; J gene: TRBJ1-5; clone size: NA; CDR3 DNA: TGTGCCAGCAGCCAGGAACAGGGGGCCCAAGGGGCCCAGCATTTT; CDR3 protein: CASSQEQGAQGAQHF
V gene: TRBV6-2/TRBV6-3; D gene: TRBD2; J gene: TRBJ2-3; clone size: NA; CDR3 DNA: TGTGCCAGCAGCTCCGGACTAGCGGGGTTCACAGATACGCAGTATTTT; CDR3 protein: CASSSGLAGFTDTQYF
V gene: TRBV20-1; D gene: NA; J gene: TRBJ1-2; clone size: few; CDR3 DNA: TGCAGTGGGGGCAGGGAAGGCGGCTACACCTTC; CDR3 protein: CSGGREGGYTF
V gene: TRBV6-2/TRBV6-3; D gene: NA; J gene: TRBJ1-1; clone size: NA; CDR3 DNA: TGTGCCAGCAGTAATCAGGGTCACACTGAAGCTTTCTTT; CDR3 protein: CASSNQGHTEAFF
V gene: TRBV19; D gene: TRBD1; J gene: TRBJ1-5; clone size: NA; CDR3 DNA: TGTGCCAGTAGTTATACAGGGGTTGGGCAGCCCCAGCATTTT; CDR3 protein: CASSYTGVGQPQHF
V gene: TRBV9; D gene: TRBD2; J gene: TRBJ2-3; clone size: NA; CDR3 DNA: TGTGCCAGCAGCGTAGGTAGCGGGAGTCTTACAGATACGCAGTATTTT; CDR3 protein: CASSVGSGSLTDTQYF
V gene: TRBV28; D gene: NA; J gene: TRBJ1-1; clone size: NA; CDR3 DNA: TGTGCCAGCCGACAAGGCCCTGAAGCTTTCTTT; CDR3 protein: CASRQGPEAFF
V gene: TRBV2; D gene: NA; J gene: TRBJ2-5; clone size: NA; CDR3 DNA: TGTGCCAGCAGTGGGACAGGAGGGTTGGAGACCCAGTACTTC; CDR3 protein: CASSGTGGLETQYF
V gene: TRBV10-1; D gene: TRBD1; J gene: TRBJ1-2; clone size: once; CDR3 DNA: TGCGCCAGCAGCCCGGACAGGGCTGGTGGCTACACCTTC; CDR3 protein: CASSPDRAGGYTF